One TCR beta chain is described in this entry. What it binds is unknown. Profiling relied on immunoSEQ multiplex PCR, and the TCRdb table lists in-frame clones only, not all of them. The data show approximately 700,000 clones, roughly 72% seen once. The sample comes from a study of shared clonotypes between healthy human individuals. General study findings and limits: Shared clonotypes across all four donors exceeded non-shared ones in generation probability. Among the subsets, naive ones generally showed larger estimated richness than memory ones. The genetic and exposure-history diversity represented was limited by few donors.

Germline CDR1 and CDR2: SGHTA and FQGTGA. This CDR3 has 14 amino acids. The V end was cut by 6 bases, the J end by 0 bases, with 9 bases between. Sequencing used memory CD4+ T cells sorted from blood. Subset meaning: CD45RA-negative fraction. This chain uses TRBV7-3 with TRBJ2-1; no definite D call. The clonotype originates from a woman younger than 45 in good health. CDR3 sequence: CASSFSSSYNEQFF. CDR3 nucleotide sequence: TGTGCCAGCAGTTTTAGCAGCTCCTACAATGAGCAGTTCTTC. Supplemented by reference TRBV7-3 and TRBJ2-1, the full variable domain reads GAGVSQTPSNKVTEKGKYVELRCDPISGHTALYWYRQSLGQGPEFLIYFQGTGAADDSGLPNDRFFAVRPEGSVSTLKIQRTERGDSAVYLCASSFSSSYNEQFFGPGTRLTVL.